Below, one T cell receptor (beta chain) is given with its context. Its antigen is not known. The CDR3 runs 13 residues. Germline loops: CDR1 DFQATT, CDR2 SNEGSKA (reference sequence). The V and J ends lost 8 bases and 8 bases respectively, with 21 bases between them. TCRdb reanalysed the reads using MiXCR and keeps one entry per CDR3 protein. Among roughly 570,000 distinct CDR3 sequences, 40% were seen once, and the ten largest hold 48%. These data are taken from a study of T cell repertoires in cytomegalovirus infection. Across the whole study: HLA-B-restricted CMV epitopes that are well studied, plus recently identified HLA-C-restricted ones, were used by the study.

The chain couples TRBV20-1 to TRBJ1-1, with a tentative D call TRBD1 (6 bases). The receptor was derived from a human donor in good health (CMV status not recorded). Some clones in this sample may be carry-over from other donors' samples. The source was cultured PBMCs, collected from culture after CMV antigen stimulation. The CDR3 sequence is CSFLRTQGTEAFF. The CDR3 DNA follows: TGCAGTTTCCTGAGGACCCAGGGGACCGAAGCTTTCTTT.